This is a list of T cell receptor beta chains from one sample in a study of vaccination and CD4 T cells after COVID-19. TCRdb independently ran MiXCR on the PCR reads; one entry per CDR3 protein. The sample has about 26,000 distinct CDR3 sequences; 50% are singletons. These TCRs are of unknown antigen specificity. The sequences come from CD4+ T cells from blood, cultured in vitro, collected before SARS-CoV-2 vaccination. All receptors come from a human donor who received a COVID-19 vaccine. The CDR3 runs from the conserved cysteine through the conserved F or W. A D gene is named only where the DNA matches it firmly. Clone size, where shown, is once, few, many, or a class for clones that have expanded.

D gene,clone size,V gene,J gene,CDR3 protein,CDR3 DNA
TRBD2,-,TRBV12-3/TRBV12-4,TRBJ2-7,CASSSGGSHEQYF,TGTGCCAGCAGCAGCGGGGGGTCTCACGAGCAGTACTTC
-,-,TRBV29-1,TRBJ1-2,CSVEWDYGYTF,TGCAGCGTTGAGTGGGACTATGGCTACACCTTC
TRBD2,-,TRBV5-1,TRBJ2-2,CASSLVSSGANTGELFF,TGCGCCAGCAGCTTGGTCTCCAGCGGGGCGAACACCGGGGAGCTGTTTTTT
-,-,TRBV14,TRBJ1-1,CASSQIFGVTAFF,TGTGCCAGCAGCCAAATCTTCGGAGTTACGGCTTTCTTT
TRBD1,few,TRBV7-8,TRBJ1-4,CASSQRTGDTTNEKLFF,TGTGCCAGCAGCCAACGGACAGGGGATACAACTAATGAAAAACTGTTTTTT
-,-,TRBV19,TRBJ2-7,CASSKSDWRYEQYF,TGTGCCAGTAGTAAGTCCGACTGGCGCTACGAGCAGTACTTC
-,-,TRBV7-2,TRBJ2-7,CASSLELSSYEQYF,TGTGCCAGCAGCTTAGAACTCAGTTCCTACGAGCAGTACTTC
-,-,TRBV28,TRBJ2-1,CASSPSGAGKGNEQFF,TGTGCCAGCAGTCCCTCGGGGGCAGGGAAAGGGAATGAGCAGTTCTTC
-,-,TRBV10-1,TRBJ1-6,CASSPLLNSTVSNSPLHF,TGCGCCAGCAGTCCCCTCCTAAACTCGACAGTCTCCAATTCACCCCTCCACTTT
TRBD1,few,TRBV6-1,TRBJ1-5,CASSRQGGNQPQHF,TGTGCCAGCAGCCGACAGGGCGGCAATCAGCCCCAGCATTTT
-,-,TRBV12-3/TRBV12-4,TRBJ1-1,CASSAQVNTEAFF,TGTGCCAGCAGCGCACAGGTGAACACTGAAGCTTTCTTT
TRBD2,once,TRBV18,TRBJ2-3,CASSPLRSGDADTQYF,TGTGCCAGCTCACCCCTCCGTAGCGGGGACGCAGATACGCAGTATTTT
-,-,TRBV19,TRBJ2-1,CASIDFSGGGGEQFF,TGTGCCAGTATAGACTTTTCGGGGGGCGGTGGTGAGCAGTTCTTC
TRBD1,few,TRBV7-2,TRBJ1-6,CASSQTGTGGAPLHF,TGTGCCAGCAGCCAGACCGGGACAGGGGGGGCACCCCTCCACTTT
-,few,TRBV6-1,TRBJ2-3,CASSTNKDRILDTQYF,TGTGCCAGCAGTACGAATAAAGACCGAATATTAGATACGCAGTATTTT
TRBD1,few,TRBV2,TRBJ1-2,CARTGGYGYTF,TGTGCCAGGACAGGGGGCTATGGCTACACCTTC
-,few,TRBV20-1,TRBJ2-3,CSAAPTSRTDTQYF,TGCAGTGCTGCCCCCACTAGCAGGACAGATACGCAGTATTTT
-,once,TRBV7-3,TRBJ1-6,CASRKWGANNKLGIYNSPLHF,TGTGCCAGCAGAAAATGGGGGGCCAACAACAAACTCGGAATCTATAATTCACCCCTCCACTTT
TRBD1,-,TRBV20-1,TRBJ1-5,CSASPRTGKSQPQHF,TGCAGTGCTAGCCCACGGACAGGGAAGAGTCAGCCCCAGCATTTT
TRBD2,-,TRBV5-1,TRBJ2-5,CASERTSGQETQYF,TGCGCCAGTGAGAGGACTAGCGGACAAGAGACCCAGTACTTC
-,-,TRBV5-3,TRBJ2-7,CASNVAGIGSYEQYF,TGTGCCAGCAACGTGGCGGGAATTGGGTCCTACGAGCAGTACTTC
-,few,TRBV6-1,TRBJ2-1,CASTPGGNYNEQFF,TGTGCCAGCACTCCGGGGGGCAACTACAATGAGCAGTTCTTC